The 8 T cell receptor beta chains given below trace back to one sample, sequenced in a study of cytomegalovirus exposure and HLA in healthy donors. The protocol was immunoSEQ multiplex PCR, while the TCRdb copy is restricted to in-frame clones and leaves out a portion. This sample has about 160,000 clones, with 84% found just once. Sequenced input: PBMCs. These receptors came from a man aged 25 to 40 in good health and CMV-seropositive.

The J gene is TRBJ2-4, the V gene TRBV27; 7 nucleotides line up with TRBD1. V gave up 6 bases and J gave up 0 bases; unmatched junction bases: 14. The CDR3 has 18 residues. CDR1 is MNHEY and CDR2 is SMNVEV in the germline V gene (reference sequence). CDR3 residues: CASSYFKGDSLAKNIQYF. For the CDR3, the DNA is TGTGCCAGCAGCTACTTCAAGGGGGACAGCTTAGCCAAAAACATTCAGTACTTC.

This rearrangement joins TRBV28 to TRBJ1-2, with TRBD1 identical over 11 bases. The CDR3 has 15 residues. Per germline, CDR1 MDHEN and CDR2 SYDVKM. Trimming removed 4 bases from V and 4 bases from J; junction bases left unmatched: 5. The CDR3 here is CASSWAGTGGYGYTF. In DNA form, the CDR3 reads TGTGCCAGCAGTTGGGCCGGGACAGGGGGCTATGGCTACACCTTC.

The chain uses TRBV5-1 and TRBJ2-1, with a possible D match to TRBD1 (6 bases). The germline V and J ends were trimmed by 3 bases and 7 bases, with 11 bases remaining between them. The CDR3 extends over 13 amino acids. CDR1 and CDR2 from the germline V gene are SGHRS and YFSETQ. CDR3 nucleotides: TGCGCCAGCAGCTCCGGGACACGGAATGAGCAGTTCTTC. This gives the protein CASSSGTRNEQFF. The full variable domain, with the rest looked up from reference TRBV5-1 and TRBJ2-1, is KAGVTQTPRYLIKTRGQQVTLSCSPISGHRSVSWYQQTPGQGLQFLFEYFSETQRNKGNFPGRFSGRQFSNSRSEMNVSTLELGDSALYLCASSSGTRNEQFFGPGTRLTVL.

The chain recombines TRBV7-3 with TRBJ2-2, with 11 bases aligning to TRBD2. CDR3 length: 14 residues. After removal of 4 bases from V and 7 bases from J, the junction contained 2 bases not matched to a gene. In germline, CDR1 is SGHTA, CDR2 FQGTGA. CDR3: CASSSTSGNGELFF. The CDR3 DNA is TGTGCCAGCAGCTCGACTAGCGGGAACGGGGAGCTGTTTTTT. The whole variable domain, remainder taken from reference TRBV7-3 and TRBJ2-2, is GAGVSQTPSNKVTEKGKYVELRCDPISGHTALYWYRQSLGQGPEFLIYFQGTGAADDSGLPNDRFFAVRPEGSVSTLKIQRTERGDSAVYLCASSSTSGNGELFFGEGSRLTVL.

The chain couples TRBV25-1 to TRBJ2-1; D possibly corresponds to TRBD1 (5 bases). The V gene lost 5 bases and the J gene lost 4 bases, with 6 bases spanning the gap. The CDR3 length is 12 residues. CDR1 and CDR2 from the germline V gene are MGHDK and SYGVNS. CDR3 bases: TGTGCCAGCAGTAGACAGTACAATGAGCAGTTCTTC. Translating gives CASSRQYNEQFF. Variable domain in full (rest from reference TRBV25-1 and TRBJ2-1): EADIYQTPRYLVIGTGKKITLECSQTMGHDKMYWYQQDPGMELHLIHYSYGVNSTEKGDLSSESTVSRIRTEHFPLTLESARPSHTSQYLCASSRQYNEQFFGPGTRLTVL.

The chain carries TRBV4-1 and TRBJ1-5, with 9 bases matching TRBD1. Per germline, CDR1 MGHRA and CDR2 YSYEKL. The CDR3 sequence is 15 residues long. V lost 4 bases to trimming and J lost 7 bases; unmatched junction nucleotides: 8. The CDR3 spells CASSRTQGAGQPQHF. The CDR3 coding sequence is TGCGCCAGCAGCCGAACACAGGGGGCAGGGCAGCCCCAGCATTTT.

V gene TRBV5-8 combines with J gene TRBJ2-7, with D hard to call. Germline lookup yields CDR1 SGHTS and CDR2 YDEGEE. V dropped 2 bases and J dropped 5 bases, with 14 bases sitting between them. The CDR3 is 14 amino acids. The CDR3 DNA is TGTGCCAGCAGCTTTAACGGCTACCTAGACGAGCAGTACTTC. Protein sequence: CASSFNGYLDEQYF.

The chain recombines TRBV10-3 with TRBJ2-7; tentatively, D is TRBD2 (5 bases). The CDR3 loop spans 13 amino acids. V was trimmed by 8 bases and J by 0 bases, leaving 11 bases between them. CDR1 is ENHRY, CDR2 SYGVKD, per germline. CDR3 sequence reads: CAIRPGDSYEQYF. The CDR3 region has the DNA TGTGCCATCCGTCCCGGGGACTCCTACGAGCAGTACTTC.